This T cell receptor (beta chain) was sequenced for a study of T cells in Graves' hyperthyroidism and ophthalmopathy. Whole-study results and caveats: Most clonotypes expanded in thyroid above 0.001 were likewise present in blood.

In making diagnoses, clinical symptoms, serum thyroxine and TRAb, thyroid ultrasound and orbital computed tomography were all used. Amplification yielded TCR beta CDR3 regions, with RNA transcripts as the source. A set of HTBI primers served as the primers for a first-round RT-PCR of the TCR CDR3. TCRdb reprocessed the multiplex PCR reads via MiXCR and lists one record per CDR3 protein. The sample includes fewer than 350,000 distinct CDR3 sequences, roughly 15% seen only once; the top ten take around 30%. This clonotype was found a few times. Antigen unknown. CDR1 SGHDT and CDR2 YYEEEE come from the germline V gene. The CDR3 is 16 residues long. Unmatched junction bases numbered 5, after V lost 1 base and J lost 1 base.

The sample comprised blood. V and J are TRBV5-6 and TRBJ2-7; 10 positions match TRBD2. The origin of this receptor is a woman between 45 and 60 years old with Graves' hyperthyroidism that later progressed to Graves' ophthalmopathy. The CDR3 DNA is TGTGCCAGCAGCTTGAGCCCAGCGGGAGGGTCCTACGAGCAGTACTTC. It translates to CASSLSPAGGSYEQYF.